The 28 T cell receptor beta chains below all came from one sample that was sequenced in a study of CXCR3-negative and CXCR3-positive naive CD8 T cells. General study points: Compared with CXCR3-negative naive cells, CXCR3-positive naive cells showed more hydrophobic TRB CDR3s.

Via 5' RACE with UMI labels, TRB cDNA libraries were prepared. TCRdb reworked the 5' RACE reads into one entry per CDR3 protein, no DNA. The sample has roughly 110,000 distinct CDR3 sequences. For these TCRs, the target antigens are not known. The sequencing sample was made of naive CXCR3+ CD8+ T cells from blood. Subset: CD45RO-CCR7+CD27+CD95- naive CD8+ T cells expressing CXCR3 (TNR3+). The receptors here all came from a human donor in good health. Some clones in this sample may be carry-over from other donors' samples.

The chain is built from TRBV29-1 and TRBJ2-2. The CDR3 sequence is 13 residues long. The germline gives CDR1 SQVTM, CDR2 ANQGSEA. The CDR3: CSVGLKNTGELFF.

This chain links TRBV4-1 with TRBJ2-4; the TCRdb call, TRBD1, lacks DNA for checking. The CDR3 is made up of 14 amino acids. Germline V CDR1 and CDR2: MGHRA, YSYEKL. The CDR3 here is CASSQEGLGDIQYF.

J is TRBJ1-3 and V is TRBV4-1. Germline V gives CDR1 MGHRA, CDR2 YSYEKL. The CDR3 covers 19 residues. The CDR3: CASSQVAGQSLHSGNTIYF.

The chain couples TRBV27 to TRBJ2-1; TCRdb picks TRBD1, but there is no DNA to check that call. This CDR3 is 14 amino acids long. The germline V gene has CDR1 MNHEY and CDR2 SMNVEV (reference sequence). CDR3 sequence reads: CASSGHLTYNEQFF.

The chain joins TRBV12-3 or TRBV12-4 to TRBJ2-3. CDR3 size: 15 residues. This CDR3 is CASSHMQPSTDTQYF.

The chain employs TRBV7-9 and TRBJ2-5; TCRdb indicates TRBD1, and absent DNA this call remains unverified. CDR3 size: 18 residues. Germline CDR1 SEHNR, CDR2 FQNEAQ (reference sequence). The CDR3 region is CASSLFVAGTGEQETQYF.

The V call is TRBV4-1, the J call TRBJ2-7; the D call of TRBD2 rests on TCRdb alone, since no DNA is present to check it. CDR3 length equals 17 residues. Germline-derived CDR1 and CDR2 are MGHRA and YSYEKL. The chain's CDR3 is CASSQENGLAGVDEQYF.

The rearrangement uses TRBV3-1 and TRBJ2-1; TCRdb selects TRBD2, and the lack of DNA leaves this call unchecked. CDR1 and CDR2 from the germline V gene are LGHDT and YNNKEL (reference sequence). There are 17 residues in the CDR3. The chain's CDR3 is CASSPRGSGRSYNEQFF.

This chain uses TRBV7-8 with TRBJ2-1; the D call of TRBD1 rests on TCRdb alone, since no DNA is present to check it. The CDR3 has 16 residues. From germline, CDR1 is SGHVS and CDR2 FQNEAQ. CDR3 loop: CASSLWGTGGMDEQFF.

The chain uses TRBV9 and TRBJ2-1; absent DNA, TCRdb's TRBD2 call cannot be checked. The germline V gene has CDR1 SGDLS and CDR2 YYNGEE. The CDR3 is 12 residues long. The CDR3 loop reads CATSGKDNEQFF.

The gene calls are TRBV7-6 and TRBJ2-7; TCRdb picks TRBD1, but there is no DNA to check that call. CDR3 length: 15 amino acids. Germline CDR1 SGHVS, CDR2 FNYEAQ. The CDR3 sequence is CASSFGGQALDEQYF. Variable domain in full (rest from reference TRBV7-6 and TRBJ2-7): GAGVSQSPRYKVTKRGQDVALRCDPISGHVSLYWYRQALGQGPEFLTYFNYEAQQDKSGLPNDRFSAERPEGSISTLTIQRTEQRDSAMYRCASSFGGQALDEQYFGPGTRLTVT.

The rearrangement joins TRBV9 to TRBJ2-7. Germline CDR1 reads SGDLS; CDR2 reads YYNGEE. The CDR3 is 14 amino acids. The CDR3: CASSVSGSVHEQYF.

This chain uses TRBV6-1 with TRBJ2-2; no DNA is available, so the TRBD1 call from TCRdb remains unchecked. The CDR3 spans 14 residues. In germline, CDR1 is MNHNS, CDR2 SASEGT. The CDR3 reads CASKLRGVHGELFF.

This CDR3 reads CASSRGLGYLQETQYF. The chain joins TRBV5-6 to TRBJ2-5. The germline V gene has CDR1 SGHDT and CDR2 YYEEEE. The CDR3 has 16 residues.

V usage is TRBV4-3 and J usage is TRBJ2-1. Germline CDR1 reads LGHNA; CDR2 reads YSLEER. The CDR3 has 12 residues. The CDR3 reads CASSQGSNEQFF.

The chain has TRBV11-2 and TRBJ2-1. The CDR3 is 13 residues long. CDR1 is SGHAT and CDR2 is FQNNGV in the germline V gene. The CDR3 here is CASSLGHYNEQFF.

The chain employs TRBV27 and TRBJ1-5. CDR1 is MNHEY, CDR2 SMNVEV, per germline (reference sequence). This CDR3 is built from 13 residues. The CDR3 here is CASSFAENQPQHF.

The chain is built from TRBV15 and TRBJ2-5. CDR3 length equals 13 residues. From germline, CDR1 is LNHNV and CDR2 YYDKDF (reference sequence). This CDR3 is CATSKTLGETQYF.

The V and J genes are TRBV5-5 and TRBJ1-2. Germline V gene sequence: CDR1 SGHKS, CDR2 YYEKEE (reference sequence). The CDR3 sequence is 12 residues long. CDR3 residues: CASSFEGYGYTF.

The V and J genes are TRBV20-1 and TRBJ2-5; with no DNA, the TCRdb D assignment of TRBD2 cannot be verified. The V gene's germline CDR1 is DFQATT and CDR2 SNEGSKA (reference sequence). There are 14 residues in the CDR3. The CDR3 region is CSAPGGPGRETQYF.

This chain uses TRBV9 with TRBJ1-2. Germline assignment: CDR1 SGDLS and CDR2 YYNGEE. The CDR3 is 16 residues long. The CDR3 sequence is CASSVVRGSAQEGYTF.

The rearrangement uses TRBV4-3 and TRBJ1-5; the D call of TRBD1 rests on TCRdb alone, since no DNA is present to check it. The CDR3 is 14 amino acids. Germline V CDR1 and CDR2: LGHNA, YSLEER. This chain's CDR3 is CASSWGSAGQPQHF.

The chain links TRBV7-9 to TRBJ1-5; TCRdb returns TRBD1, unconfirmable since there is no DNA. The CDR3 has 12 amino acids. Germline values: CDR1 SEHNR, CDR2 FQNEAQ (reference sequence). CDR3 sequence reads: CASSATDQPQHF. Based on the CDR3 plus reference TRBV7-9 and TRBJ1-5, the full variable domain is DTGVSQNPRHKITKRGQNVTFRCDPISEHNRLYWYRQTLGQGPEFLTYFQNEAQLEKSRLLSDRFSAERPKGSFSTLEIQRTEQGDSAMYLCASSATDQPQHFGDGTRLSIL.

CDR3 protein: CASSVGGSYSYNEQFF. J is TRBJ2-1 and V is TRBV9; lacking DNA, the TRBD1 call made by TCRdb goes unchecked. There are 16 residues in the CDR3. Germline V gives CDR1 SGDLS, CDR2 YYNGEE.

The chain recombines TRBV3-1 with TRBJ2-2; TCRdb returns TRBD1, unconfirmable since there is no DNA. Germline loops: CDR1 LGHDT, CDR2 YNNKEL (reference sequence). The CDR3 is made up of 18 amino acids. This CDR3 reads CASSPSPGTYGNTGELFF.

CDR3: CASSKVGSYEQYF. The rearrangement uses TRBV21-1 and TRBJ2-7; TCRdb designates TRBD2, a call that cannot be tested without DNA. TRBV21-1 is described as a pseudogene. This CDR3 has 13 amino acids.

The chain combines TRBV30 with TRBJ2-2. This CDR3 spans 12 amino acids. Germline assignment: CDR1 GTSNPN and CDR2 SVGIG (reference sequence). The CDR3 region is CAWRVEAGELFF.

The rearrangement links TRBV7-9 to TRBJ2-1; TCRdb's D call, TRBD2, is unchecked because there is no DNA. Germline CDR1 SEHNR, CDR2 FQNEAQ (reference sequence). The CDR3 covers 17 residues. This CDR3 is CASSLADGGVSYNEQFF.